These 28 T cell receptor beta chains came from one sample sequenced in a study of control samples from healthy donors and cancer patients. TCRdb keeps only in-frame clones here, not all; method: immunoSEQ multiplex PCR. The sample consists of about 150,000 clones, approximately 94% of them appearing once. Sample: blood. These receptors all stem from a woman in her thirties or forties in good health.

The gene calls are TRBV5-6 and TRBJ1-2; TRBD1 might be the D (6 bases). The V gene's germline CDR1 is SGHDT and CDR2 YYEEEE. Trimming shortened V by 4 bases and J by 4 bases, and 14 bases separated the two germline ends. The CDR3 consists of 14 residues. The CDR3 nucleotides are TGTGCCAGCAGCACCCAGGGGTCCGCCTATGGCTACACCTTC. It yields the protein CASSTQGSAYGYTF.

This chain links TRBV12-3 or TRBV12-4 with TRBJ1-2; D is unresolved. This CDR3 region has 13 residues. The ends were cut back, 4 bases at V and 1 base at J, with 7 bases in the middle. CDR3 loop: CASSSGSNYGYTF. The CDR3, as DNA: TGTGCCAGCAGTTCGGGGAGTAACTATGGCTACACCTTC.

The chain joins TRBV5-4 to TRBJ1-1; 10 bases are a match to TRBD1. Trimming cost V 0 bases and J 4 bases; bases outside gene matches: 9. The CDR3 spans 17 residues. Germline V gene data show CDR1 as SGHNT and CDR2 as YYREEE (reference sequence). This chain's CDR3 is CASSLATGGGRGTEAFF. The CDR3 nucleotides are TGTGCCAGCAGCTTGGCGACAGGGGGCGGGCGCGGCACTGAAGCTTTCTTT.

The rearrangement links TRBV24-1 to TRBJ1-6, with no clear D. The CDR3 covers 13 residues. V dropped 2 bases and J dropped 9 bases, with 7 bases sitting between them. Looked up from germline, CDR1 is KGHDR and CDR2 is SFDVKD. The CDR3 region is CATSDYRVSPLHF. The CDR3, as DNA: TGTGCCACCAGTGATTACCGGGTTTCACCCCTCCACTTT.

Here the CDR3 reads CASLSSSNEKLFF. The DNA of the CDR3 is TGTGCCAGTTTAAGCTCCAGCAATGAAAAACTGTTTTTT. The chain employs TRBV19 and TRBJ1-4; the D is unclear. V was cut by 8 bases and J by 5 bases, with 12 bases left in between. Germline CDR1 and CDR2: LNHDA and SQIVND (reference sequence). The CDR3 spans 13 residues.

This clone has just one count. The chain has TRBV7-2 and TRBJ2-7; 7 bases agree with TRBD1. This CDR3 is 15 amino acids long. J gave up 3 bases and V 1 base, and 6 bases lay outside the gene matches. In germline, CDR1 is SGHTA, CDR2 FQGNSA. CDR3: CASSLDGQAFYEQYF. In nucleotides, the CDR3 is TGTGCCAGCAGCTTAGATGGACAGGCCTTCTACGAGCAGTACTTC. Supplemented by reference TRBV7-2 and TRBJ2-7, the full variable domain reads GAGVSQSPSNKVTEKGKDVELRCDPISGHTALYWYRQSLGQGLEFLIYFQGNSAPDKSGLPSDRFSAERTGGSVSTLTIQRTQQEDSAVYLCASSLDGQAFYEQYFGPGTRLTVT.

This clone came up once. The V call is TRBV4-1, the J call TRBJ1-1; 7 bases are a match to TRBD1. The germline gives CDR1 MGHRA, CDR2 YSYEKL. The CDR3 length is 13 residues. Losses at the gene ends were 4 bases for V and 8 bases for J; bases not matched to a gene: 7. CDR3 in DNA: TGCGCCAGCAGCCCGAACTGGGACAGAGAAGCTTTCTTT. The encoded protein is CASSPNWDREAFF.

The chain joins TRBV4-2 to TRBJ1-4; 9 bases map to TRBD1. CDR1 and CDR2 (germline): LGHNA, YNFKEQ. The CDR3 is made up of 14 amino acids. Trimming removed 6 bases from V and 5 bases from J; junction bases left unmatched: 4. The CDR3: CASRDRGGNEKLFF. CDR3 coding DNA: TGTGCCAGCAGAGACAGGGGGGGGAATGAAAAACTGTTTTTT.

This chain links TRBV4-3 with TRBJ2-1; either TRBD1 or TRBD2 may fit D (5 bases each). Per the germline V gene, CDR1 is LGHNA and CDR2 is YSLEER. The CDR3 covers 12 residues. Trimming took off 1 base at V and 10 bases at J, with 8 bases between the two ends. CDR3 in DNA: TGCGCCAGCAGCCAAGTCGAGGGGGAGCAGTTCTTC. Translating it yields CASSQVEGEQFF.

V is TRBV7-9 and J is TRBJ2-7; 8 bases are shared with TRBD1. With V trimmed by 4 bases and J by 0 bases, 2 bases remained unmatched. Germline V gives CDR1 SEHNR, CDR2 FQNEAQ (reference sequence). The CDR3 is 14 amino acids. CDR3 protein: CASSSGQDSYEQYF. The CDR3 DNA follows: TGTGCCAGCAGCTCGGGACAGGACTCCTACGAGCAGTACTTC.

This sequence joins TRBV2 and TRBJ1-5, with 7 bases that match TRBD1. V shed 6 bases and J 1 base; nucleotides not matched to a gene: 6. Germline lookup yields CDR1 SNHLY and CDR2 FYNNEI. The CDR3 runs 15 residues. The CDR3 loop is CASRTGQESNQPQHF. The CDR3 DNA is TGTGCCAGCAGGACCGGACAGGAGAGCAATCAGCCCCAGCATTTT.

Here the CDR3 reads CASSSSGAAFGYTF. The CDR3 DNA reads as TGTGCCAGCAGCTCCTCGGGCGCCGCGTTCGGCTACACCTTC. The chain combines TRBV7-3 with TRBJ1-2, with D hard to call. Germline-derived CDR1 and CDR2 are SGHTA and FQGTGA. The CDR3 runs 14 residues. Trimming stripped 4 bases from V and 8 bases from J, with 17 bases between. Drawing the rest from reference TRBV7-3 and TRBJ1-2, the complete variable domain is GAGVSQTPSNKVTEKGKYVELRCDPISGHTALYWYRQSLGQGPEFLIYFQGTGAADDSGLPNDRFFAVRPEGSVSTLKIQRTERGDSAVYLCASSSSGAAFGYTFGSGTRLTVV.

The chain links TRBV11-2 to TRBJ2-2; D is undetermined. Per the germline V gene, CDR1 is SGHAT and CDR2 is FQNNGV. V was trimmed by 6 bases and J by 7 bases, leaving 18 bases between them. This CDR3 has 15 amino acids. CDR3 amino acids: CASSRILGFVGELFF. Written as DNA, the CDR3 is TGTGCCAGCAGTCGAATCCTCGGGTTCGTCGGGGAGCTGTTTTTT.

The rearrangement uses TRBV10-1 and TRBJ2-2; TRBD1 matches 7 bases. Germline V gene lookup returns CDR1 WNHNN and CDR2 SYGVQD (reference sequence). V lost 5 bases to trimming and J lost 6 bases; unmatched junction nucleotides: 9. The length of the CDR3 is 15 residues. CDR3 loop: CASSRPGGRAGELFF. In DNA, the CDR3 is TGCGCCAGCAGTCGCCCAGGGGGTAGGGCCGGGGAGCTGTTTTTT.

The chain joins TRBV7-2 to TRBJ1-5, with D possibly TRBD1 on 6 matching bases. The CDR3 length is 12 residues. In germline, CDR1 is SGHTA, CDR2 FQGNSA. The ends were cut back, 0 bases at V and 16 bases at J, with 13 bases in the middle. The CDR3 loop reads CASSLAGGARHF. The DNA of the CDR3 is TGTGCCAGCAGCTTAGCAGGGGGGGCGCGACATTTT.

The chain uses TRBV19 and TRBJ1-1; D gene uncertain. This CDR3 comprises 14 residues. V gave up 5 bases and J gave up 2 bases, with 12 bases separating them. Germline values: CDR1 LNHDA, CDR2 SQIVND (reference sequence). The CDR3 coding sequence is TGTGCCAGTAGTCCGGCCGGTCTCAACACTGAAGCTTTCTTT. Its translation is CASSPAGLNTEAFF.

This chain links TRBV2 with TRBJ2-1, with D possibly matching TRBD2 (7 bases). There are 17 residues in the CDR3. V lost 3 bases and J 1 base, leaving 16 bases between the germline ends. Germline assignment: CDR1 SNHLY and CDR2 FYNNEI. The CDR3 loop reads CASSDIEGGPSYNEQFF. The CDR3 coding sequence is TGTGCCAGCAGTGATATTGAGGGGGGGCCTTCCTACAATGAGCAGTTCTTC.

V usage is TRBV28 and J usage is TRBJ1-2; D perhaps matches TRBD1 (5 bases). Trimming left V 5 bases short and J 4 bases short, with 8 bases between. CDR1 and CDR2 from the germline V gene are MDHEN and SYDVKM. This CDR3 contains 12 residues. CDR3 loop: CASSQGTYGYTF. CDR3 DNA: TGTGCCAGCAGTCAGGGAACCTATGGCTACACCTTC.

The chain uses TRBV19 and TRBJ1-1, with D maybe TRBD1 (6 bases). Trimming removed 7 bases at V and 4 bases at J, with 13 bases between. Germline V gene data show CDR1 as LNHDA and CDR2 as SQIVND (reference sequence). The CDR3 covers 13 residues. The CDR3 loop reads CASTTTGFTEAFF. CDR3 coding DNA: TGTGCCAGTACCACAACAGGGTTCACTGAAGCTTTCTTT. The whole variable domain, filled in from reference TRBV19 and TRBJ1-1, reads DGGITQSPKYLFRKEGQNVTLSCEQNLNHDAMYWYRQDPGQGLRLIYYSQIVNDFQKGDIAEGYSVSREKKESFPLTVTSAQKNPTAFYLCASTTTGFTEAFFGQGTRLTVV.

The chain has TRBV4-3 and TRBJ1-2; D unclear. Trimming removed 0 bases at V and 6 bases at J, with 14 bases between. The CDR3 runs 15 residues. Germline CDR1 reads LGHNA; CDR2 reads YSLEER. CDR3 in amino acids: CASSQDGKGVNGYTF. The CDR3, as DNA: TGCGCCAGCAGCCAAGATGGTAAAGGCGTGAATGGCTACACCTTC.

The chain recombines TRBV18 with TRBJ1-1; D gene ambiguous. Trimming pared 3 bases from V and 1 base from J, leaving 6 bases between. CDR3 length: 13 amino acids. Germline V CDR1 and CDR2: KGHSH, LQKENI. CDR3: CASSPTANTEAFF. The CDR3 coding sequence is TGTGCCAGCTCACCGACGGCGAACACTGAAGCTTTCTTT.

The J gene is TRBJ2-1, the V gene TRBV9, with TRBD1 identical over 8 bases. With V trimmed by 4 bases and J by 5 bases, 11 bases remained unmatched. The CDR3 is 16 amino acids. Germline CDR1 is SGDLS and CDR2 is YYNGEE. The CDR3 sequence is CASSTRQGLPNNEQFF. The CDR3 region has the DNA TGTGCCAGCAGCACACGACAGGGGCTACCGAACAATGAGCAGTTCTTC.

The rearrangement joins TRBV6-1 to TRBJ1-5; D unclear. The CDR3 runs 17 residues. V gave up 1 base and J gave up 0 bases, with 13 bases separating them. Germline assignment: CDR1 MNHNS and CDR2 SASEGT. The CDR3 protein is CASSEVGSSYSNQPQHF. Written as DNA, the CDR3 is TGTGCCAGCAGTGAAGTAGGATCCTCGTATAGCAATCAGCCCCAGCATTTT.

The chain carries TRBV18 and TRBJ2-7, with 7 bases that match TRBD1. Germline V gene data show CDR1 as KGHSH and CDR2 as LQKENI. This CDR3 contains 15 residues. The ends lost 2 bases at V and 0 bases at J; junction bases unmatched: 4. For the CDR3, the DNA is TGTGCCAGCTCACCAGGGACAGCGAACTCCTACGAGCAGTACTTC. Protein product: CASSPGTANSYEQYF.

V and J are TRBV4-3 and TRBJ1-1; D unresolved. Germline CDR1 LGHNA, CDR2 YSLEER. The CDR3 has 15 amino acids. Trimming took 0 bases from V and 6 from J, leaving 14 bases between them. The CDR3 DNA follows: TGCGCCAGCAGCCAAGATCTCGGGGTAAGGGCTGAAGCTTTCTTT. Translating gives CASSQDLGVRAEAFF.

This chain links TRBV5-1 with TRBJ2-5, with D maybe TRBD1 (6 bases). The germline V and J ends were trimmed by 3 bases and 2 bases, with 20 bases remaining between them. The CDR3 contains 17 residues. Germline lookup yields CDR1 SGHRS and CDR2 YFSETQ. This chain's CDR3 is CASSSAPKTGRQETQYF. The CDR3 nucleotides read TGCGCCAGCAGCTCAGCCCCCAAAACAGGGAGACAAGAGACCCAGTACTTC.

This chain uses TRBV19 with TRBJ2-7, with TRBD1 matching over 9 bases. The ends lost 5 bases at V and 2 bases at J; junction bases unmatched: 4. The CDR3 consists of 14 residues. The germline CDR1 and CDR2 sequences are LNHDA and SQIVND (reference sequence). DNA for the CDR3: TGTGCCAGTAGTCCTCGGACAGGGGCCTACGAGCAGTACTTC. It codes for CASSPRTGAYEQYF.

CDR3 amino acids: CASSWDNRNQPQHF. DNA of the CDR3: TGTGCCAGCAGTTGGGACAATCGCAATCAGCCCCAGCATTTT. This chain joins TRBV6-6 and TRBJ1-5; tentative D call: TRBD1 (6 bases). Germline CDR1 is MNHNY and CDR2 is SVGAGI (reference sequence). CDR3 length: 14 amino acids. The germline V and J ends were trimmed by 4 bases and 2 bases, with 9 bases remaining between them.